This is a list of T cell receptor beta chains from one sample in a study of CD8+CD57+ T cells in acquired aplastic anemia. TCRdb reanalysed the reads using MiXCR and keeps one entry per CDR3 protein. The sample records hundreds of thousands of distinct CDR3 sequences, 55% to 70% being singletons. Source material: sorted CD4+, CD8+, or CD8+CD57+ T cells (not recorded which) from PBMCs. The receptors were gathered from a human donor in good health, serving as a control. The CDR3 runs from the conserved cysteine through the conserved F or W. Each record gives: V gene, clone size, J gene, D gene, CDR3 protein, CDR3 DNA. A D gene is named only where the DNA matches it firmly. Clone size, where shown, is once, few, many, or a class for clones that have expanded.

v_gene: TRBV9; abundance: -; j_gene: TRBJ2-5; d_gene: TRBD1; CDR3aa: CASSVRQGQTRYF; CDR3nt: TGTGCCAGCAGCGTACGTCAGGGACAGACCAGGTACTTC
v_gene: TRBV29-1; abundance: -; j_gene: TRBJ2-7; d_gene: -; CDR3aa: CSVEGAADEQYF; CDR3nt: TGCAGCGTTGAAGGGGCGGCCGACGAGCAGTACTTC
v_gene: TRBV7-6; abundance: -; j_gene: TRBJ2-3; d_gene: -; CDR3aa: CASSLLEGAATQYYF; CDR3nt: TGTGCCAGCAGCTTGCTGGAGGGTGCAGCCACGCAGTATTATTTT
v_gene: TRBV20-1; abundance: -; j_gene: TRBJ1-2; d_gene: -; CDR3aa: CSARGTHIANTF; CDR3nt: TGCAGTGCTAGAGGCACGCATATAGCAAACACCTTC
v_gene: TRBV19; abundance: -; j_gene: TRBJ1-3; d_gene: -; CDR3aa: CASSIESGAGNTIYF; CDR3nt: TGTGCCAGTAGTATAGAGTCGGGGGCTGGAAACACCATATATTTT
v_gene: TRBV7-9; abundance: -; j_gene: TRBJ1-4; d_gene: -; CDR3aa: CASSERVGEKLLF; CDR3nt: TGCGCCAGCAGCGAGAGGGTTGGTGAAAAACTGTTATTT
v_gene: TRBV3-1; abundance: many; j_gene: TRBJ1-6; d_gene: TRBD1; CDR3aa: CASSQELAGGLNSPLHF; CDR3nt: TGTGCCAGCAGCCAAGAGTTGGCAGGGGGACTGAATTCACCCCTCCACTTT
v_gene: TRBV7-6; abundance: -; j_gene: TRBJ2-5; d_gene: -; CDR3aa: CASSLGASQETQYF; CDR3nt: TGTGCCAGCAGCTTAGGTGCTAGCCAAGAGACCCAGTACTTC
v_gene: TRBV6-5; abundance: many; j_gene: TRBJ2-5; d_gene: -; CDR3aa: CASSYRVPETQYF; CDR3nt: TGTGCCAGCAGTTACAGGGTCCCAGAGACCCAGTACTTC
v_gene: TRBV9; abundance: many; j_gene: TRBJ1-2; d_gene: TRBD1; CDR3aa: CASSIGGQGLYGYTF; CDR3nt: TGTGCCAGCAGTATCGGTGGACAGGGACTATACGGCTACACCTTC
v_gene: TRBV7-7; abundance: many; j_gene: TRBJ2-3; d_gene: TRBD2; CDR3aa: CASSPRTSGGGADTQYF; CDR3nt: TGTGCCAGCAGCCCGCGGACTAGCGGGGGGGGGGCAGATACGCAGTATTTT
v_gene: TRBV7-2; abundance: -; j_gene: TRBJ2-7; d_gene: TRBD1; CDR3aa: CASSLGSRGQDYTYF; CDR3nt: TGTGCCAGCAGCCTAGGGTCCAGGGGGCAAGACTACACGTACTTC
v_gene: TRBV6-1; abundance: many; j_gene: TRBJ2-3; d_gene: -; CDR3aa: CASTTGSGDTQYF; CDR3nt: TGTGCCAGCACGACAGGTTCGGGAGATACGCAGTATTTT
v_gene: TRBV6-5; abundance: -; j_gene: TRBJ2-7; d_gene: -; CDR3aa: CASRPQPSSYEQYF; CDR3nt: TGTGCCAGCAGACCACAGCCTAGCTCCTACGAGCAGTACTTC
v_gene: TRBV7-9; abundance: -; j_gene: TRBJ1-1; d_gene: -; CDR3aa: CASSLTAVGNTEAFF; CDR3nt: TGTGCCAGCAGCTTGACAGCCGTGGGGAACACTGAAGCTTTCTTT
v_gene: TRBV5-6; abundance: many; j_gene: TRBJ1-6; d_gene: TRBD1; CDR3aa: CASSVGTVNSPLHF; CDR3nt: TGTGCCAGCAGCGTAGGGACAGTTAATTCACCCCTCCACTTT
v_gene: TRBV20-1; abundance: many; j_gene: TRBJ2-3; d_gene: TRBD2; CDR3aa: CSVGPSGGYTDTQYF; CDR3nt: TGCAGTGTTGGTCCTAGCGGGGGCTACACAGATACGCAGTATTTT
v_gene: TRBV7-3; abundance: -; j_gene: TRBJ1-6; d_gene: -; CDR3aa: CASSAWDRARGAVHF; CDR3nt: TGTGCCAGCAGTGCCTGGGACCGGGCAAGGGGAGCCGTCCACTTT
v_gene: TRBV7-7; abundance: -; j_gene: TRBJ2-5; d_gene: -; CDR3aa: CASSLNCQATQYF; CDR3nt: TGTGCCAGCAGCTTAAACTGCCAAGCGACCCAGTACTTC
v_gene: TRBV7-2; abundance: -; j_gene: TRBJ2-7; d_gene: -; CDR3aa: CASSVADGRYQHQF; CDR3nt: TGTGCCAGCAGCGTCGCAGACGGCCGCTATCAGCACCAGTTC
v_gene: TRBV10-3; abundance: few; j_gene: TRBJ1-5; d_gene: TRBD1; CDR3aa: CAISEFTGDNQPQHF; CDR3nt: TGTGCCATCAGTGAGTTTACAGGGGACAATCAGCCCCAGCATTTT
v_gene: TRBV5-1; abundance: -; j_gene: TRBJ1-2; d_gene: TRBD1; CDR3aa: CASRQTGGALSRGYTF; CDR3nt: TGCGCCAGCAGGCAAACAGGGGGCGCGTTGTCTCGTGGCTACACCTTC
v_gene: TRBV7-8; abundance: -; j_gene: TRBJ1-6; d_gene: -; CDR3aa: CASSRSTQYNSPLHF; CDR3nt: TGTGCCAGCAGCCGATCGACCCAATATAATTCACCCCTCCACTTT
v_gene: TRBV20-1; abundance: -; j_gene: TRBJ1-2; d_gene: -; CDR3aa: CSATRPISGDTF; CDR3nt: TGCAGTGCTACGAGGCCCATTAGCGGGGACACCTTC
v_gene: TRBV13; abundance: -; j_gene: TRBJ2-7; d_gene: TRBD1; CDR3aa: CASSFRDSQSYEQYF; CDR3nt: TGCGCCAGCAGCTTTAGGGACAGCCAATCCTACGAGCAGTACTTC
v_gene: TRBV29-1; abundance: -; j_gene: TRBJ1-3; d_gene: -; CDR3aa: CSVVSGFSGNTMYF; CDR3nt: TGCAGCGTTGTCTCCGGGTTCTCTGGAAACACCATGTATTTT
v_gene: TRBV25-1; abundance: few; j_gene: TRBJ1-2; d_gene: -; CDR3aa: CASSERGATFYGYTF; CDR3nt: TGTGCCAGCAGTGAAAGGGGGGCCACCTTCTATGGCTACACCTTC
v_gene: TRBV5-1; abundance: -; j_gene: TRBJ2-1; d_gene: -; CDR3aa: CASSLVGLRSSYNEQFF; CDR3nt: TGCGCCAGCAGCTTGGTAGGACTACGTAGCTCCTACAATGAGCAGTTCTTC
v_gene: TRBV6-1; abundance: many; j_gene: TRBJ1-6; d_gene: TRBD1; CDR3aa: CASSYSTGGTTYNSPLHF; CDR3nt: TGTGCCAGCAGTTATAGTACAGGGGGCACAACTTATAATTCACCCCTCCACTTT
v_gene: TRBV9; abundance: -; j_gene: TRBJ1-3; d_gene: -; CDR3aa: CVSSVARTGHGIYF; CDR3nt: TGTGTCAGCAGCGTGGCACGGACTGGACACGGAATATATTTT
v_gene: TRBV13; abundance: -; j_gene: TRBJ2-3; d_gene: TRBD2; CDR3aa: CASSSTSGGAYTQYF; CDR3nt: TGTGCCAGCAGCTCGACTAGCGGGGGGGCTTATACGCAGTATTTT
v_gene: TRBV11-2; abundance: -; j_gene: TRBJ1-2; d_gene: -; CDR3aa: CASSSTSEYGYTF; CDR3nt: TGTGCCAGCAGCTCAACATCTGAGTATGGCTACACCTTC
v_gene: TRBV7-6; abundance: few; j_gene: TRBJ2-7; d_gene: -; CDR3aa: CASSLEGQPEGGQDEQYF; CDR3nt: TGTGCCAGCAGCTTAGAGGGCCAGCCTGAAGGGGGTCAAGACGAGCAGTACTTC
v_gene: TRBV5-1; abundance: many; j_gene: TRBJ1-2; d_gene: -; CDR3aa: CASSLSAGGSGYGYTF; CDR3nt: TGCGCCAGCAGCTTGTCGGCGGGGGGGTCTGGCTATGGCTACACCTTC
v_gene: TRBV9; abundance: -; j_gene: TRBJ2-2; d_gene: -; CDR3aa: CASSVGSHGYAFVFF; CDR3nt: TGTGCCAGCAGCGTAGGCAGCCATGGCTACGCCTTCGTGTTTTTT
v_gene: TRBV7-3; abundance: -; j_gene: TRBJ2-1; d_gene: -; CDR3aa: CASRRDYNEQFF; CDR3nt: TGTGCCAGCAGGAGAGATTACAATGAGCAGTTCTTC
v_gene: TRBV6-1; abundance: -; j_gene: TRBJ2-7; d_gene: -; CDR3aa: CASSVTGLNAYEQYF; CDR3nt: TGTGCCAGCAGTGTGACAGGCCTAAATGCCTACGAGCAGTACTTC
v_gene: TRBV7-4; abundance: -; j_gene: TRBJ2-7; d_gene: TRBD2; CDR3aa: CASSFAVTSINAEYF; CDR3nt: TGTGCCAGCAGCTTCGCGGTGACTAGCATCAACGCGGAGTACTTC
v_gene: TRBV7-9; abundance: -; j_gene: TRBJ1-6; d_gene: -; CDR3aa: CASSSDSVRSPDQF; CDR3nt: TGTGCCAGCAGCTCAGACAGCGTCCGATCACCTGACCAGTTT
v_gene: TRBV5-1; abundance: few; j_gene: TRBJ1-1; d_gene: -; CDR3aa: CASRLGTEAFF; CDR3nt: TGCGCCAGCAGGCTAGGCACTGAAGCTTTCTTT
v_gene: TRBV5-5; abundance: -; j_gene: TRBJ2-7; d_gene: -; CDR3aa: CASSLDGKGEQYF; CDR3nt: TGTGCCAGCAGCTTGGACGGGAAGGGCGAGCAGTACTTC
v_gene: TRBV20-1; abundance: -; j_gene: TRBJ2-5; d_gene: -; CDR3aa: CSAKGLRASTQYF; CDR3nt: TGCAGTGCTAAAGGGCTCAGGGCTAGTACCCAGTACTTC